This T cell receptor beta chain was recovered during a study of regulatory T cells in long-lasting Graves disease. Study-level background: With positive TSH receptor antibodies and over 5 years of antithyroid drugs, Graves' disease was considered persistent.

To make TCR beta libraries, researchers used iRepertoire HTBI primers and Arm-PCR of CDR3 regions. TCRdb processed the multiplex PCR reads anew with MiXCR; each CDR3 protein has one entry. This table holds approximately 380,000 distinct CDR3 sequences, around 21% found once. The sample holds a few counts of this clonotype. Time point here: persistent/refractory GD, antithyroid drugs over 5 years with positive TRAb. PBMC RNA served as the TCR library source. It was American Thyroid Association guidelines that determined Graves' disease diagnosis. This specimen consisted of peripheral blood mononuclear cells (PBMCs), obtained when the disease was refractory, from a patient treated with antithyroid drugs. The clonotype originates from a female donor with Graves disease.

In DNA form, the CDR3 reads TGTGCCAGCAGTTTATATATTTTGGGACAGGCGAACACCGGGGAGCTGTTTTTT. This encodes CASSLYILGQANTGELFF. The chain recombines TRBV27 with TRBJ2-2; TRBD1 matches 8 bases. This CDR3 has 18 amino acids. Germline V gene lookup returns CDR1 MNHEY and CDR2 SMNVEV (reference sequence). The V and J ends lost 1 base and 0 bases, in that order; junction bases with no gene match: 7.